This T cell receptor beta chain was observed in a study of blood T cells in healthy people across ages. Alongside a J-beta primer mix, a sample-barcoded 5' primer served in a second PCR lasting about 7 to 11 cycles. From the 5' RACE reads, TCRdb called clonotypes with MiXCR, one entry per CDR3 protein. The sample gives around 520,000 distinct CDR3 sequences, around a quarter of which show up once; approximately 4% is in the top ten. In germline, CDR1 is SGHRS, CDR2 YFSETQ. The J segment lost 6 bases and the V segment lost 0 bases, leaving 22 bases of the junction unmatched. CDR3 length: 21 amino acids. The data also belong to a second study, concerning T cells of mothers and their children.

The sequence came from a boy between 2 and 10 years old in good health. J is TRBJ1-4 and V is TRBV5-1, with TRBD1 matching over 8 bases. Material for sequencing was blood. As DNA, the CDR3 is TGCGCCAGCAGCTTGGTCCCAGGGGGCCCCGGCGGAGGCGGGGGTGATGAAAAACTGTTTTTT. This encodes CASSLVPGGPGGGGGDEKLFF.